Following are 30 T cell receptor beta chains from one sample sequenced in a study of monozygotic twins with inflammatory bowel disease. TCRdb reworked the 5' RACE reads into one entry per CDR3 protein, no DNA. Its clone listing holds fewer than 150,000 distinct CDR3 sequences. Sequenced material: blood. The receptors here all came from a human donor with ulcerative colitis or Crohn's disease, or a healthy co-twin of an affected twin (not recorded which).

The chain uses TRBV7-9 and TRBJ2-3; TCRdb gives TRBD2 as the D gene, but with no DNA this cannot be confirmed. The length of the CDR3 is 15 residues. CDR1 SEHNR and CDR2 FQNEAQ come from the germline V gene (reference sequence). CDR3 residues: CASSSPSGYTDTQYF.

V usage is TRBV29-1 and J usage is TRBJ2-7; TCRdb outputs TRBD1, but without DNA this stays unchecked. Germline-derived CDR1 and CDR2 are SQVTM and ANQGSEA. CDR3 length: 14 amino acids. Here the CDR3 reads CSVEDRDRGREQYF.

The chain links TRBV7-2 to TRBJ2-7. Germline values: CDR1 SGHTA, CDR2 FQGNSA. This CDR3 has 14 residues. CDR3 sequence: CASSSRSGSYEQYF.

The chain employs TRBV4-1 and TRBJ2-7; the TRBD1 assignment by TCRdb is unverifiable without DNA. Germline V gene data show CDR1 as MGHRA and CDR2 as YSYEKL. CDR3 length: 17 amino acids. CDR3 amino acids: CASSQVGGQGASYEQYF.

The chain couples TRBV4-1 to TRBJ2-7; TCRdb picks TRBD1, but there is no DNA to check that call. Germline values: CDR1 MGHRA, CDR2 YSYEKL. The CDR3 sequence is 16 residues long. The CDR3 sequence is CASSQVPGQSSYEQYF.

The J gene is TRBJ1-2, the V gene TRBV5-1; TCRdb designates TRBD1, a call that cannot be tested without DNA. The CDR3 runs to 14 residues. CDR1 and CDR2 (germline): SGHRS, YFSETQ. The CDR3 spells CASSSAVGDYGYTF.

This chain uses TRBV5-4 with TRBJ2-1; the D call of TRBD1 rests on TCRdb alone, since no DNA is present to check it. Per germline, CDR1 SGHNT and CDR2 YYREEE (reference sequence). The CDR3 consists of 16 residues. This CDR3 reads CASSFPGGKDYNEQFF.

V usage is TRBV30 and J usage is TRBJ1-5. Germline V gene sequence: CDR1 GTSNPN, CDR2 SVGIG (reference sequence). The CDR3 extends over 13 amino acids. The CDR3 loop reads CAWRGQFNQPQHF.

The chain uses TRBV6-1 and TRBJ1-2; there is no DNA to check the TCRdb D call of TRBD1. Germline-derived CDR1 and CDR2 are MNHNS and SASEGT. CDR3 length: 15 residues. This CDR3 is CASRTGQGASYGYTF.

J is TRBJ2-7 and V is TRBV11-2; TCRdb proposes TRBD2, but this gene call is untestable without DNA. This CDR3 region has 17 residues. CDR1 is SGHAT, CDR2 FQNNGV, per germline. CDR3 sequence: CASSGLAGLQVGGEQYF.

This rearrangement joins TRBV12-3 or TRBV12-4 to TRBJ2-7; absent DNA, TCRdb's TRBD1 call cannot be checked. This CDR3 region has 19 residues. The CDR3: CASSSYGGPGQGSSYEQYF.

Here the CDR3 reads CASSLSESRGYGYTF. V usage is TRBV5-1 and J usage is TRBJ1-2. CDR3 length equals 15 residues. Germline V lookup: CDR1 SGHRS, CDR2 YFSETQ.

The CDR3 spells CASSLRQTQETQYF. This sequence joins TRBV7-2 and TRBJ2-5. The CDR3 is made up of 14 amino acids. CDR1 and CDR2 (germline): SGHTA, FQGNSA.

The chain couples TRBV20-1 to TRBJ2-3. This CDR3 contains 13 residues. Germline V gives CDR1 DFQATT, CDR2 SNEGSKA (reference sequence). CDR3 loop: CSPRDVSTDTQYF.

The chain links TRBV6-5 to TRBJ2-1. CDR3 size: 13 residues. Germline CDR1 reads MNHEY; CDR2 reads SVGAGI. CDR3 region: CASRAGSYNEQFF.

This chain connects TRBV30 to TRBJ1-5; without DNA, the TCRdb call of TRBD1 cannot be checked. The CDR3 is 14 residues long. Germline V lookup: CDR1 GTSNPN, CDR2 SVGIG (reference sequence). CDR3 amino acids: CAWSARTGQTPQHF.

CDR3: CASSSGVHEQYF. The chain links TRBV7-9 to TRBJ2-7. Germline V gene lookup returns CDR1 SEHNR and CDR2 FQNEAQ (reference sequence). There are 12 residues in the CDR3.

The chain has TRBV9 and TRBJ2-5; there is no DNA to check the TCRdb D call of TRBD1. The length of the CDR3 is 16 residues. Germline CDR1 is SGDLS and CDR2 is YYNGEE. The CDR3 spells CASSPRTPRAGETQYF.

The chain employs TRBV9 and TRBJ2-3; the TCRdb call, TRBD2, lacks DNA for checking. CDR3 size: 15 residues. The germline gives CDR1 SGDLS, CDR2 YYNGEE. The CDR3 is CASSVRLAGEDTQYF.

The rearrangement links TRBV4-3 to TRBJ2-7; TCRdb names TRBD1, which stays unverified in the absence of DNA. The length of the CDR3 is 15 residues. CDR1 and CDR2 (germline): LGHNA, YSLEER. The CDR3 loop reads CASSLTGSAVHEQYF.

The V and J genes are TRBV20-1 and TRBJ2-3; no DNA is available, so the TRBD1 call from TCRdb remains unchecked. CDR3 length: 19 amino acids. CDR1 is DFQATT and CDR2 is SNEGSKA in the germline V gene (reference sequence). The CDR3 is CSARDLNPGPGSRLDTQYF.

The V gene is TRBV2, the J gene TRBJ1-3. Germline V CDR1 and CDR2: SNHLY, FYNNEI. The CDR3 runs 12 residues. The CDR3 here is CASRGSGNTIYF.

V is TRBV5-1 and J is TRBJ2-5; TCRdb proposes TRBD1, but this gene call is untestable without DNA. The CDR3 loop spans 16 amino acids. Germline CDR1 is SGHRS and CDR2 is YFSETQ. The CDR3 loop is CASSFAGGQISETQYF.

J is TRBJ2-5 and V is TRBV5-1; there is no DNA to check the TCRdb D call of TRBD1. The CDR3 covers 16 residues. Germline V lookup: CDR1 SGHRS, CDR2 YFSETQ. The CDR3 sequence is CASSLGPGQGQETQYF.

CDR3 sequence: CASSPLGGGKETQYF. The chain joins TRBV16 to TRBJ2-5; absent DNA, TCRdb's TRBD1 call cannot be checked. Germline assignment: CDR1 KGHSY and CDR2 FQNENV. The CDR3 extends over 15 amino acids.

This rearrangement joins TRBV18 to TRBJ2-7. CDR3 length: 14 amino acids. Germline V CDR1 and CDR2: KGHSH, LQKENI. CDR3 protein: CASSLKGTPYEQYF.

The chain employs TRBV5-1 and TRBJ2-5; checking the TCRdb D call of TRBD1 is not possible without DNA. This CDR3 is 14 amino acids long. Germline loops: CDR1 SGHRS, CDR2 YFSETQ. CDR3 sequence reads: CASSSGVVGETQYF.

The rearrangement links TRBV7-9 to TRBJ1-1; as DNA is missing, the TRBD1 call by TCRdb cannot be tested. In germline, CDR1 is SEHNR, CDR2 FQNEAQ (reference sequence). This CDR3 comprises 14 residues. CDR3 sequence: CASSRTGMNTEAFF.

The chain links TRBV7-2 to TRBJ2-5; checking the TCRdb D call of TRBD1 is not possible without DNA. CDR3 length: 13 amino acids. Germline V gene lookup returns CDR1 SGHTA and CDR2 FQGNSA. CDR3 sequence reads: CASSPGTALTQYF.

V usage is TRBV10-3 and J usage is TRBJ2-1; TCRdb proposes TRBD1, but this gene call is untestable without DNA. The CDR3 totals 13 residues. Germline values: CDR1 ENHRY, CDR2 SYGVKD. This chain's CDR3 is CAIRRTGGHEQFF.